Given below is one TCR beta chain in context. Its antigen has not been determined. No base-level quality is on record; no much larger clone is a single base apart. This sample was included in a study of OX40 agonist ivuxolimab in advanced cancers. Turning to the overall study: Ivuxolimab, which targeted the costimulatory receptor OX40 (CD134), was an agonistic, fully human IgG2 monoclonal antibody. Peripheral TCRbeta sequencing aimed to test whether ivuxolimab altered TCR sequence diversity and caused clonal T-cell expansion. Patients were allowed to have had prior anti-PD-1, anti-PD-L1 or anti-CTLA-4 therapy, and more than 30% of the dose-escalation patients had previously received checkpoint inhibitors. Partial responses occurred in three dose-escalation patients, of whom one had hepatocellular carcinoma and two had cutaneous melanoma. The monotherapy dose-escalation portion (N of about 50 patients) of the phase I ivuxolimab trial is reported in the paper. Intravenous ivuxolimab was administered to patients every 2 weeks at six dose levels: 0.01, 0.1, 0.3, 1.5, 3 and 10 mg/kg. In the dose-escalation cohort, roughly 80% of patients were male, and the mean age was approximately 64 years, with a range of 23 to 79. Of the roughly 52 dose-escalation patients, hepatocellular carcinoma was present in approximately 20, melanoma in approximately 15, renal cell carcinoma in 9 and head and neck cancer in 9.

What the authors observed across the whole study: At doses of 0.1 to 3.0 mg/kg, clonal expansion of both CD4+ and CD8+ blood T cells was observed from baseline to week 6. In partial responders in the 0.1-3.0 mg/kg groups, normalized peripheral clonal expansion was found to be among the lowest, especially among CD8+ T cells. Low levels of normalized T-cell clonal expansion were also seen in some patients who did not respond. The antigen specificity of the peripheral T cells that underwent clonal expansion was not determined. On average, CD8+ T cells showed more expanded clones than CD4+ T cells after ivuxolimab.

The trial excluded patients who had a history of autoimmune disease or who were on systemic immunosuppression. In every dose cohort, peripheral blood was drawn for TCR sequencing at baseline, cycle 4 day 1, and cycle 7 day 1. Samples came from an open-label, multicenter, first-in-human phase I dose-escalation trial of ivuxolimab. Adults with locally advanced or metastatic melanoma, renal cell, hepatocellular, or head and neck squamous cell carcinoma were enrolled in the trial. CD4+ and CD8+ T cells were sorted separately from peripheral blood before TCR sequencing. For sequencing of the TCRbeta CDR3 region, genomic DNA was extracted from the sorted cells. TCRbeta CDR3 regions were sequenced using the immunoSEQ Assay. The table was pulled from immuneACCESS by TCRdb, which kept in-frame rearrangements only. Such tables lose some clones; where checked, under half of the loss comes from unresolved V genes, and the rest has no known cause. The sample data list approximately 21,000 clones, and about 80% of these were observed just once. The ten largest clonotypes hold 25% to 40% of the sample.

The receptor's source is an adult with an advanced solid tumor such as melanoma, head and neck, liver or kidney cancer. The sample here was CD4+ or CD8+ T cells sorted from blood, taken in a trial of the OX40 agonist ivuxolimab.

The nucleotides are TGTGCCAGCAGCTTGTCAGATACCTACGAGCAGTACTTC. This yields the protein CASSLSDTYEQYF. The chain couples TRBV11-2 to TRBJ2-7; the D gene is not confidently resolved. CDR1 and CDR2, looked up from the germline V gene, are SGHAT and FQNNGV. V gives up 3 bases and J gives up 2 bases, and the segment between their germline ends measures 8 bases. The CDR3 holds 13 amino acids from the cysteine to the phenylalanine. This entry keeps only the CDR3 DNA: 39 bases, framed from base 1.